The subject of this entry is one T cell receptor (beta chain). Germline values: CDR1 DFQATT, CDR2 SNEGSKA (reference sequence). The V and J ends lost 3 bases and 0 bases respectively, with 12 bases between them. This CDR3 spans 15 amino acids. The data derive from a study of blood T cell repertoires in COVID-19. Study details: The United States, Italy and Spain provided the acute and convalescent COVID-19 samples. The cDNA or gDNA used as material had been derived from T cells, B-cell-depleted T cells, or PBMCs.

How the authors handled the data: Estimation of nucleated cell counts relied on the amplification of reference gene primers. Sequenced by immunoSEQ multiplex PCR; TCRdb stores in-frame clones only, minus some. Clonal size and the V and J genes are those of that table, whereas D and trimming came from the DNA. The sample lists about 73,000 clones; about nine tenths were seen once. The chain combines TRBV20-1 with TRBJ1-3; D might be TRBD1 (5 bases). The source of this sequence is a young woman with acute or convalescent COVID-19. Sample: peripheral blood. The CDR3 reads CSASGADLSGNTIYF. The CDR3 bases are TGCAGTGCTAGTGGGGCAGATCTCTCTGGAAACACCATATATTTT.